This T cell receptor (beta chain) was recorded in a study of OX40 agonist ivuxolimab in advanced cancers. Study summary: Those treated in dose escalation had hepatocellular carcinoma, melanoma, renal cell cancer or head and neck cancer.

In the case of this clone: Its target is unknown.

Clones were sequenced by immunoSEQ multiplex PCR, and TCRdb holds only the in-frame ones, with some missing. The sample lists tens of thousands of clones, 75% to 90% occurring once. Germline V CDR1 and CDR2: SGHRS, YFSETQ. The CDR3 spans 13 residues. Deletions cut 5 bases from V and 2 bases from J, with 10 bases between. Study-wide results and limits: Among the least clonally expanded were partial responders at 0.1-3.0 mg/kg. Compared with CD4+, CD8+ T cells on average had more expanded clones.

The specimen was CD4+ or CD8+ T cells sorted from blood, collected in a trial of the OX40 agonist ivuxolimab. This chain uses TRBV5-1 with TRBJ1-1; D might be TRBD1 (5 bases). The receptor was derived from an adult with an advanced solid tumor such as melanoma, head and neck, liver or kidney cancer. DNA of the CDR3: TGCGCCAGCAGGGCGGGGGTAAACACTGAAGCTTTCTTT. The encoded protein is CASRAGVNTEAFF.